A selection of T cell receptor beta chains follows, all from one sample in a study of blood T cells in healthy people across ages. From the 5' RACE reads, TCRdb called clonotypes with MiXCR, one entry per CDR3 protein. This repertoire shows fewer than 900,000 distinct CDR3 sequences, 40% to 45% found once; its top ten account for roughly 20%. Sequencing input: blood. The receptors stem from a woman aged 55-69 years in good health. Each CDR3 is given with its conserved first and last residue. Fields, in order: D gene, clone size, J gene, V gene, CDR3 length, CDR3 DNA, CDR3 protein. The D gene is left open where the match is weak. For some rows the clone size is stated as once, few or many, or as a class when expanded; others skip it.

NA,NA,TRBJ2-5,TRBV6-2/TRBV6-3,11,TGTGCCAGCTCGTGGCACAATGAGCAGTACTTC,CASSWHNEQYF
TRBD2,NA,TRBJ2-1,TRBV7-3,17,TGTGCCAGCAGCTCTAAGGGACTAGCGGGAGGAGACAATGAGCAGTTCTTC,CASSSKGLAGGDNEQFF
NA,NA,TRBJ2-1,TRBV6-6,14,TGTGCCAGCAGTCGGACAGTCACGTACAATGAGCAGTTCTTC,CASSRTVTYNEQFF
NA,few,TRBJ2-5,TRBV6-2/TRBV6-3,13,TGTGCCAGCAGCAATACAGGGTCCTATGAGCAGTACTTC,CASSNTGSYEQYF
NA,NA,TRBJ1-5,TRBV7-8,14,TGTGCCTCAACCTCCGGGACGGACAATCAGCCCCAGCATTTT,CASTSGTDNQPQHF
TRBD1,NA,TRBJ2-1,TRBV25-1,17,TGTGCCAGCAGTGCCCAACCCGGGACAGGGGCTTACAATGAGCAGTTCTTC,CASSAQPGTGAYNEQFF
NA,NA,TRBJ1-5,TRBV28,15,TGTGCCGGCAGTCCCCCGGCGGGCCTAAATCAGCCCCAGCATTTT,CAGSPPAGLNQPQHF
NA,NA,TRBJ2-2,TRBV20-1,14,TGCAGTGCTAGAGCAGGTGGGAGCACCGGGGAGCTGTTTTTT,CSARAGGSTGELFF
NA,NA,TRBJ1-6,TRBV7-9,16,TGTGCCAGCAGCTTGGGGACCTCACGGCGCGGTTCACCCCTCCACTTT,CASSLGTSRRGSPLHF
TRBD2,NA,TRBJ2-3,TRBV6-2/TRBV6-3,14,TGTGCCAGCACCAGAGCGGGATTAACAGATACGCAGTATTTT,CASTRAGLTDTQYF
NA,NA,TRBJ1-1,TRBV7-9,16,TGTGCCAGCAGCCCCCGAACAGGGTTAACTAACACTGAAGCTTTCTTT,CASSPRTGLTNTEAFF
NA,few,TRBJ2-7,TRBV27,20,TGTGCCAGCAGTTTTGCCTATTTCCAGGCGCCACAAGGGGATTACTACGAGCAGTACTTC,CASSFAYFQAPQGDYYEQYF
NA,few,TRBJ2-7,TRBV7-9,15,TGTGCCAGCAGCTTATACGCGGGGAGCTCCTACGAGCAGTACTTC,CASSLYAGSSYEQYF
NA,NA,TRBJ1-5,TRBV7-2,13,TGTGCCAGCAGGCCCTCCTCGGGTCAGCCCCAGCATTTT,CASRPSSGQPQHF
NA,NA,TRBJ1-5,TRBV20-1,11,TGCAGTGCTGGACTCGGGGGGACCCAGCATTTT,CSAGLGGTQHF
NA,NA,TRBJ2-1,TRBV20-1,12,TGCAGTTCGGGTATGGGTTTGAATGAGCAGTTCTTC,CSSGMGLNEQFF
NA,NA,TRBJ2-7,TRBV12-3/TRBV12-4,14,TGTGCCAGCAGGTTGGGGGAAGAGCGATACGAGCAGTACTTC,CASRLGEERYEQYF
NA,few,TRBJ1-2,TRBV7-9,17,TGTGCCAGCAGCATAGGGGTCGACAGAGGGGGAAATTATGGCTACACCTTC,CASSIGVDRGGNYGYTF
TRBD2,NA,TRBJ2-2,TRBV6-2/TRBV6-3,17,TGTGCCAGCAGTTACTCTCGGCGCGGGAGGACGACCGGGGAGCTGTTTTTT,CASSYSRRGRTTGELFF
TRBD1,few,TRBJ2-5,TRBV18,15,TGTGCCAGCTCACCGATCGGGACAGAACAAGAGACCCAGTACTTC,CASSPIGTEQETQYF
NA,NA,TRBJ1-1,TRBV5-1,11,TGCGCCAGCGGGGGGGCCACTGAAGCTTTCTTT,CASGGATEAFF
TRBD1,few,TRBJ2-1,TRBV7-9,15,TGTGCCAGCAGCCCAAGTCAGGGGGCCTACAATGAGCAGTTCTTC,CASSPSQGAYNEQFF
TRBD1,NA,TRBJ1-6,TRBV9,14,TGTGCCAGCAGCGTAGGGGACAGGCCGTCACCCCTCCACTTT,CASSVGDRPSPLHF
NA,few,TRBJ2-1,TRBV6-2/TRBV6-3,12,TGTGCCAGCAGTTACTACGGGAGTTCCCCGTTCTTC,CASSYYGSSPFF
NA,few,TRBJ1-2,TRBV20-1,13,TGCAGTGCTATTCCCCCGGGACCCTATGGCTACACCTTC,CSAIPPGPYGYTF
NA,NA,TRBJ2-5,TRBV6-1,15,TGTGCCAGCCGGGAGACTTTCGGGGGAGGGGGGACCCAGTACTTC,CASRETFGGGGTQYF
NA,few,TRBJ2-2,TRBV4-3,17,TGCGCCAGCAGCCAGTTCGCCGGGGCAGGCGACACCGGGGAGCTGTTTTTT,CASSQFAGAGDTGELFF
TRBD2,NA,TRBJ2-3,TRBV20-1,17,TGCAGTGCCGGAAACAAACTAGCGGGAGCGGGGACAGATACGCAGTATTTT,CSAGNKLAGAGTDTQYF
TRBD2,NA,TRBJ2-5,TRBV9,17,TGTGCCAGCAGCGTAGCTAGCGGGGGGGCCCCCCAAGAGACCCAGTACTTC,CASSVASGGAPQETQYF
TRBD2,NA,TRBJ2-1,TRBV15,18,TGTGCCACCAGCAGAGATTGGGGGACTAGCGGACGCTACAATGAGCAGTTCTTC,CATSRDWGTSGRYNEQFF
NA,NA,TRBJ2-7,TRBV20-1,13,TGCAGTGCTAAGGGGCCCCTGGACCACGAGCAGTACTTC,CSAKGPLDHEQYF
NA,NA,TRBJ2-7,TRBV13,13,TGTGCCAGCAGCTTAGTCCGCTACTACGAGCAGTACTTC,CASSLVRYYEQYF
NA,few,TRBJ2-3,TRBV20-1,13,TGCAGTGCTAGAGTTGATAGTGTGGGCACGCAGTATTTT,CSARVDSVGTQYF
NA,NA,TRBJ2-1,TRBV21-1,12,TGTGCCAGCAGCACTAAATCAGTGGAGCAGTTCTTC,CASSTKSVEQFF
NA,NA,TRBJ2-3,TRBV10-3,14,TGTGCCATCAGTTTGGGGGGCGGCACAGATACGCAGTATTTT,CAISLGGGTDTQYF
NA,NA,TRBJ1-2,TRBV6-6,8,TGTGCCAGCAAACCGAACACCTTC,CASKPNTF